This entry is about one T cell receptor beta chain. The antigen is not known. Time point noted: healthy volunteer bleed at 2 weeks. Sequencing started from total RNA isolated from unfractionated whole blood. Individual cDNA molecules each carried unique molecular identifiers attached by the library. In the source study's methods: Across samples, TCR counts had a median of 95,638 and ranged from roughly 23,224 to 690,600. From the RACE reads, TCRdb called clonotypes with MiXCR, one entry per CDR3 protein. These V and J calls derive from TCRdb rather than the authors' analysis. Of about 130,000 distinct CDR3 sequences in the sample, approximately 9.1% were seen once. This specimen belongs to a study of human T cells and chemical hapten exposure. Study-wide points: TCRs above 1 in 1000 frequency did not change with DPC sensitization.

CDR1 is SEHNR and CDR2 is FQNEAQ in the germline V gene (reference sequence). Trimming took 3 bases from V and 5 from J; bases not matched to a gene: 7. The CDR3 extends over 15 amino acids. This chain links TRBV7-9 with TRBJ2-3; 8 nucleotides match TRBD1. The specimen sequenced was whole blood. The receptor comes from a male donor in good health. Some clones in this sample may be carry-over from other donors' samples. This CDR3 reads CASSFSKGQVDTQYF. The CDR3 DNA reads TGTGCCAGCAGCTTTAGCAAGGGACAGGTAGATACGCAGTATTTT.